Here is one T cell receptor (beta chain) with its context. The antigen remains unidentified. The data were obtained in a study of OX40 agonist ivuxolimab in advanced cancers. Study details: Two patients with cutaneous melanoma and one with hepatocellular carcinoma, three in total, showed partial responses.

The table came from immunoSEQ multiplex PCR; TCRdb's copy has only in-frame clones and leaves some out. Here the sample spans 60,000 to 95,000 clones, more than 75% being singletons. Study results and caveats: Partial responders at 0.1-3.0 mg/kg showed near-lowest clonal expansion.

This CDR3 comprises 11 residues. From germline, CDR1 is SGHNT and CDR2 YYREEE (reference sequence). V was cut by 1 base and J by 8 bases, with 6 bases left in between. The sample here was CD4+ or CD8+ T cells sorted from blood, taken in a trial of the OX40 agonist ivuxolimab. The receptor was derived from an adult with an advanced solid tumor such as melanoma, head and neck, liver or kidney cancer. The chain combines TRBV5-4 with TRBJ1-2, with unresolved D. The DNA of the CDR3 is TGTGCCAGCAGCTTGCGGCAGGGCTACACCTTC. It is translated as CASSLRQGYTF.